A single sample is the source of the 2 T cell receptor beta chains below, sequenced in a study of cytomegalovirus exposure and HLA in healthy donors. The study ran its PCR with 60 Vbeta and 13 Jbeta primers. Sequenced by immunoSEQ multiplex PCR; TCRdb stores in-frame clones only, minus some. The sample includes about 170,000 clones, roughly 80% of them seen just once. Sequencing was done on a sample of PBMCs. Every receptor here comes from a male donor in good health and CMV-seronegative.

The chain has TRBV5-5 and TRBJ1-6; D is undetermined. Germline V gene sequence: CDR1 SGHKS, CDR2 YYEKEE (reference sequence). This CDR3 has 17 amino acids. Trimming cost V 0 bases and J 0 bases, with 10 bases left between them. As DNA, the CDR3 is TGTGCCAGCAGCTTGGGGGTCCCTAGCTCCTATAATTCACCCCTCCACTTT. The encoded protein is CASSLGVPSSYNSPLHF.

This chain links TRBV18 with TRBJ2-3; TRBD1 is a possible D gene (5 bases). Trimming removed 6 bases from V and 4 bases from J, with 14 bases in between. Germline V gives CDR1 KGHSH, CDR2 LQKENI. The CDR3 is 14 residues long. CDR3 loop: CASSDGRGSDTQYF. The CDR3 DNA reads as TGTGCCAGCTCCGATGGAAGGGGATCAGATACGCAGTATTTT.